The rows below give T cell receptor beta chains drawn from one sample of a study of blood T cell repertoires in COVID-19. Assay used: immunoSEQ multiplex PCR; TCRdb lists only in-frame clones, some missing. Of about 120,000 clones in the sample, around three quarters are singletons; the top ten hold 2% to 2.5%. Sequenced: peripheral blood. These receptors were obtained from a woman in her 70s with acute or convalescent COVID-19. Each CDR3 is given with its conserved first and last residue. The D gene is left open where the match is weak. Size values are once, few and many counts, or a class for expanded clones, and some rows have none.

v_gene,abundance,j_gene,d_gene,CDR3aa,CDR3nt
TRBV10-3,NA,TRBJ1-2,NA,CATTPGGSKYGYTF,TGTGCCACTACCCCCGGGGGGAGTAAATATGGCTACACCTTC
TRBV7-2,NA,TRBJ1-1,NA,CASSLTRDTEAFF,TGTGCCAGCAGCTTAACGAGGGACACTGAAGCTTTCTTT
TRBV7-8,few,TRBJ2-7,NA,CASSFQGGGNEQYF,TGTGCCAGCAGCTTTCAGGGAGGCGGCAACGAGCAGTACTTC
TRBV5-1,NA,TRBJ2-5,NA,CASSLAGTSEETQYF,TGCGCCAGCAGCTTGGCCGGTACTAGTGAAGAGACCCAGTACTTC
TRBV7-2,few,TRBJ2-3,NA,CASSSGYTDTQYF,TGTGCCAGCAGCTCCGGTTACACAGATACGCAGTATTTT
TRBV5-1,NA,TRBJ2-5,NA,CASSLAPNPSQETQYF,TGCGCCAGCAGCTTGGCCCCGAACCCGAGCCAAGAGACCCAGTACTTC
TRBV5-1,once,TRBJ1-5,NA,CASSLEGYSNQPQHF,TGCGCCAGCAGCTTGGAGGGGTATAGCAATCAGCCCCAGCATTTT
TRBV14,NA,TRBJ1-2,TRBD1,CASSQVGQENGYTF,TGTGCCAGCAGCCAAGTGGGACAGGAAAATGGCTACACCTTC
TRBV5-5,NA,TRBJ1-1,NA,CASSFRQQENTEAFF,TGTGCCAGCAGCTTTCGTCAGCAGGAGAACACTGAAGCTTTCTTT
TRBV5-1,NA,TRBJ1-6,NA,CASSLEDFSPLHF,TGCGCCAGCAGCTTGGAGGACTTTTCACCCCTCCACTTT